A single sample gave rise to the 28 T cell receptor beta chains below, sequenced in a study of cytomegalovirus exposure and HLA in healthy donors. The PCR was carried out with 60 Vbeta primers and 13 Jbeta primers. Some clones are missing from TCRdb's copy, which holds only in-frame ones; the method was immunoSEQ multiplex PCR. This table holds 150,000 to 200,000 clones, about 77% found once. What was sequenced was PBMCs. These receptors were collected from a male donor in good health and CMV-seropositive.

V and J are TRBV2 and TRBJ1-1, with a tentative D call TRBD1 (5 bases). Germline assignment: CDR1 SNHLY and CDR2 FYNNEI. The CDR3 covers 13 residues. Trimming took 7 bases from V and 4 from J, leaving 13 bases between them. CDR3 in DNA: TGTGCCAGCAACCTCGACGGGGGCACTGAAGCTTTCTTT. Amino acids: CASNLDGGTEAFF.

The CDR3 here is CASTGQLNTEAFF. The CDR3 nucleotides read TGTGCCAGTACCGGACAGCTGAACACTGAAGCTTTCTTT. The chain recombines TRBV19 with TRBJ1-1; possible D gene TRBD1, 6 bases. The V end lost 7 bases, the J end lost 0 bases, and 9 bases lay between the germline ends. Per the germline V gene, CDR1 is LNHDA and CDR2 is SQIVND (reference sequence). This CDR3 is built from 13 residues.

This chain uses TRBV6-5 with TRBJ2-7; tentatively, D is TRBD1 (5 bases). Germline CDR1 reads MNHEY; CDR2 reads SVGAGI. The CDR3 length is 13 residues. V lost 4 bases, J lost 5 bases, and 12 bases lay in between. This CDR3 is CASSFLGQDEQYF. The DNA for the CDR3 is TGTGCCAGCAGTTTCCTCGGACAAGACGAGCAGTACTTC.

This sequence joins TRBV5-4 and TRBJ2-1; TRBD2 agrees at 10 bases. CDR3 length: 15 residues. V lost 3 bases, J lost 6 bases, and 6 bases stayed unmatched. CDR1 is SGHNT, CDR2 YYREEE, per germline (reference sequence). The CDR3: CASSYGAGGGNEQFF. The CDR3 DNA is TGTGCCAGCAGCTACGGAGCGGGGGGGGGCAATGAGCAGTTCTTC.

This chain uses TRBV6-6 with TRBJ2-3; 7 bases line up with TRBD1. With V trimmed by 5 bases and J by 3 bases, 11 bases remained unmatched. Germline V CDR1 and CDR2: MNHNY, SVGAGI (reference sequence). The CDR3 is made up of 16 amino acids. The CDR3 DNA is TGTGCCAGCAGTACTTACAGGGGTTCGGGAACAGATACGCAGTATTTT. It encodes CASSTYRGSGTDTQYF.

Comment on this clone: The sample holds other DNA sequences that translate to the same CDR3. The chain has TRBV2 and TRBJ2-1, with TRBD1 matching 8 bases. Trimming at V came to 9 bases and at J to 0 bases, leaving 7 bases not matched to a gene. The V gene's germline CDR1 is SNHLY and CDR2 FYNNEI. This CDR3 contains 15 residues. The DNA of the CDR3 is TGTGCCAGTAAAGACGACAGGGGCTCCTACAATGAGCAGTTCTTC. Translated, it gives CASKDDRGSYNEQFF.

The gene calls are TRBV5-1 and TRBJ2-1, with D maybe TRBD1 (5 bases). The CDR3 has 15 amino acids. Trimming removed 2 bases at V and 5 bases at J, with 14 bases between. Germline V gives CDR1 SGHRS, CDR2 YFSETQ. The CDR3 DNA is TGCGCCAGCAGCTTAAGGGGTGACCAGAACAATGAGCAGTTCTTC. As protein: CASSLRGDQNNEQFF.

This clone was detected only once. The chain is built from TRBV6-5 and TRBJ2-7; possibly TRBD2 for D (6 bases). The CDR3 spans 13 residues. The V end was cut by 5 bases, the J end by 2 bases, with 10 bases between. The germline gives CDR1 MNHEY, CDR2 SVGAGI. The CDR3 reads CASSPGVAYEQYF. CDR3 nucleotides: TGTGCCAGCAGTCCGGGGGTGGCCTACGAGCAGTACTTC.

There are a few counts of this clone. The chain recombines TRBV4-3 with TRBJ1-2; D might be TRBD1 (5 bases). This CDR3 has 18 amino acids. Germline V gives CDR1 LGHNA, CDR2 YSLEER. V was pared by 6 bases and J by 2 bases, with 25 bases between. The CDR3 reads CASSWTRALGPQNYGYTF. The CDR3 region has the DNA TGCGCCAGCAGTTGGACACGGGCTCTAGGCCCCCAAAACTATGGCTACACCTTC.

The chain links TRBV27 to TRBJ1-2; the match to TRBD1 covers 7 bases. The CDR3 is made up of 14 amino acids. Germline CDR1 and CDR2: MNHEY and SMNVEV (reference sequence). V dropped 5 bases and J dropped 2; count of bases not matched to a gene: 5. The CDR3 DNA reads as TGTGCCAGCAGTCCGGGGACAGTGAACTATGGCTACACCTTC. This gives the protein CASSPGTVNYGYTF.

This clone was recorded once. The rearrangement links TRBV5-4 to TRBJ2-7, with D maybe TRBD1 (6 bases). The CDR3 covers 14 residues. Germline CDR1 is SGHNT and CDR2 is YYREEE (reference sequence). The ends were cut back, 0 bases at V and 2 bases at J, with 9 bases in the middle. The CDR3 loop is CASSLVGQTYEQYF. The DNA for the CDR3 is TGTGCCAGCAGCTTGGTCGGACAGACCTACGAGCAGTACTTC.

This chain connects TRBV5-4 to TRBJ2-3; weak D call: TRBD2 (6 bases). Trimming removed 0 bases at V and 2 bases at J, with 10 bases between. Per the germline V gene, CDR1 is SGHNT and CDR2 is YYREEE (reference sequence). The CDR3 loop spans 15 amino acids. This CDR3 reads CASSLDRGVTDTQYF. The CDR3 DNA reads as TGTGCCAGCAGCTTGGATCGCGGGGTCACAGATACGCAGTATTTT.

The chain recombines TRBV27 with TRBJ2-2; 11 bases match TRBD2. CDR3 length: 17 residues. V lost 3 bases, J lost 6 bases, and 9 bases stayed unmatched. Germline assignment: CDR1 MNHEY and CDR2 SMNVEV (reference sequence). The CDR3 sequence: CASSLVAGGRQAGELFF. For the CDR3, the DNA is TGTGCCAGCAGTTTGGTAGCGGGGGGGCGACAGGCCGGGGAGCTGTTTTTT.

The V gene is TRBV18, the J gene TRBJ2-7; a weak D match, TRBD2 (7 bases). The length of the CDR3 is 12 residues. Germline loops: CDR1 KGHSH, CDR2 LQKENI. Trimming removed 3 bases from V and 6 bases from J, with 9 bases in between. Here the CDR3 reads CASSPGGREQYF. CDR3 in DNA: TGTGCCAGCTCACCGGGGGGGCGCGAGCAGTACTTC.

The chain carries TRBV6-1 and TRBJ1-2; no clear D. V was pared by 6 bases and J by 6 bases, with 14 bases between. Germline CDR1 MNHNS, CDR2 SASEGT. The CDR3 runs to 13 residues. The CDR3 loop is CASSTSGENGYTF. In DNA, the CDR3 is TGTGCCAGCAGCACCTCCGGGGAGAATGGCTACACCTTC.

V usage is TRBV6-1 and J usage is TRBJ2-1, with a possible D match to TRBD1 (6 bases). The ends were cut back, 7 bases at V and 2 bases at J, with 9 bases in the middle. The CDR3 consists of 13 residues. Germline V lookup: CDR1 MNHNS, CDR2 SASEGT. CDR3 amino acids: CASTRDTYNEQFF. As DNA, the CDR3 is TGTGCCAGCACTAGGGACACCTACAATGAGCAGTTCTTC.

The rearrangement links TRBV6-5 to TRBJ1-2; TRBD1 is a possible D gene (5 bases). The germline gives CDR1 MNHEY, CDR2 SVGAGI. The length of the CDR3 is 14 residues. V was shortened by 8 bases and J by 4 bases, with 17 bases between the two germline ends. CDR3 region: CASALRAGGYGYTF. CDR3 in DNA: TGTGCCAGCGCCCTAAGGGCGGGGGGCTATGGCTACACCTTC.

The gene calls are TRBV4-2 and TRBJ2-1; 7 bases fit TRBD1. Germline CDR1 is LGHNA and CDR2 is YNFKEQ. J was trimmed by 8 bases and V by 1 base; bases with no gene match: 11. CDR3 length equals 16 residues. CDR3 residues: CASSQGPGTVVDEQFF. CDR3 coding DNA: TGTGCCAGCAGCCAAGGCCCCGGGACAGTAGTGGATGAGCAGTTCTTC.

The V call is TRBV7-9, the J call TRBJ1-2; D is unclear. The CDR3 length is 15 residues. V lost 1 base to trimming and J lost 5 bases, with 14 bases between them. Germline CDR1 SEHNR, CDR2 FQNEAQ (reference sequence). CDR3 sequence (DNA): TGTGCCAGCAGCTTAGTACCTATGAGACTATATGGCTACACCTTC. Protein product: CASSLVPMRLYGYTF.

The chain couples TRBV4-2 to TRBJ2-7; 13 bases map to TRBD2. With 3 bases clipped from V and 0 bases from J, the junction kept 8 bases outside the gene matches. This CDR3 is built from 18 residues. The V gene's germline CDR1 is LGHNA and CDR2 YNFKEQ. The CDR3 region is CASSQEGLAGSPSYEQYF. Here the CDR3 DNA reads TGTGCCAGCAGCCAGGAGGGACTAGCGGGGTCCCCCTCCTACGAGCAGTACTTC.

This chain links TRBV5-4 with TRBJ2-7; possibly TRBD1 for D (6 bases). V lost 2 bases, J lost 2 bases, and 8 bases lay in between. Germline-derived CDR1 and CDR2 are SGHNT and YYREEE (reference sequence). This CDR3 spans 13 amino acids. The CDR3 coding sequence is TGTGCCAGCAGCTTAACAGGGACCTACGAGCAGTACTTC. Amino acids: CASSLTGTYEQYF.

The gene calls are TRBV30 and TRBJ1-1; D ambiguous. CDR3 length: 13 residues. Looked up from germline, CDR1 is GTSNPN and CDR2 is SVGIG (reference sequence). The V gene lost 0 bases and the J gene lost 1 base, with 6 bases spanning the gap. CDR3 residues: CAWSVRANTEAFF. CDR3 nucleotides: TGTGCCTGGAGTGTACGAGCGAACACTGAAGCTTTCTTT.

This clone was seen more than once but under ten times. The genes are TRBV6-1 and TRBJ2-7; the D gene is possibly TRBD2 (7 bases). V lost 3 bases, J lost 1 base, and 10 bases lay in between. Germline V lookup: CDR1 MNHNS, CDR2 SASEGT. The CDR3 loop spans 14 amino acids. DNA for the CDR3: TGTGCCAGCAGTGAGCGGGGGCTTTCCTACGAGCAGTACTTC. Translating it yields CASSERGLSYEQYF.

CDR3 in amino acids: CATAVGTGAGANVLTF. CDR3 nucleotide sequence: TGTGCCACCGCGGTGGGGACAGGGGCTGGGGCCAACGTCCTGACTTTC. This sequence joins TRBV15 and TRBJ2-6; 10 bases fit TRBD1. J was trimmed by 2 bases and V by 8 bases; bases with no gene match: 6. This CDR3 is built from 16 residues. Germline lookup yields CDR1 LNHNV and CDR2 YYDKDF (reference sequence).

The chain employs TRBV19 and TRBJ2-7, with a possible D match to TRBD2 (6 bases). CDR3 length: 15 amino acids. Trimming took 5 bases from V and 1 from J, leaving 15 bases between them. Germline values: CDR1 LNHDA, CDR2 SQIVND (reference sequence). CDR3 DNA sequence: TGTGCCAGTAGTCCCGGGCCGGAGGGGTCCTACGAGCAGTACTTC. Its translation is CASSPGPEGSYEQYF.

The V and J genes are TRBV9 and TRBJ1-3; D is perhaps TRBD1 (6 bases). The ends were cut back, 0 bases at V and 6 bases at J, with 16 bases in the middle. The germline V gene encodes CDR1 SGDLS and CDR2 YYNGEE. The CDR3 runs to 16 residues. Here the CDR3 reads CASSVDIGGILNTIYF. CDR3 DNA: TGTGCCAGCAGCGTAGACATAGGGGGAATTTTAAACACCATATATTTT.

This clone was observed a single time. This chain links TRBV6-9 with TRBJ1-4; D possibly corresponds to TRBD1 (5 bases). V was cut by 2 bases and J by 6 bases, with 25 bases left in between. The CDR3 is 19 amino acids. CDR1 is MNHGY and CDR2 is SVAAGI in the germline V gene. The CDR3, as DNA: TGTGCCAGCAGTTATAAGGGGCGAGGATGGGCACCTGCGCATGAAAAACTGTTTTTT. Amino acid sequence: CASSYKGRGWAPAHEKLFF.

The chain uses TRBV25-1 and TRBJ1-2; the match to TRBD1 covers 7 bases. The CDR3 is 13 amino acids. Germline loops: CDR1 MGHDK, CDR2 SYGVNS. V trimming: 5 bases; J trimming: 4 bases; junction bases outside the gene matches: 4. Here the CDR3 reads CASSKGTAYGYTF. The CDR3 bases are TGTGCCAGCAGTAAAGGGACAGCCTATGGCTACACCTTC.